The T cell receptor beta chain described here comes from a study of CD4 T cells in relation to SARS-CoV-2 and coronaviruses (dated by TCRdb to the early 2020s). Regarding the complete study: In the ViraFEST assay, PBMCs were cultured with antigen for under 13 days, after which TCR beta CDR3s were sequenced to identify antigen-specific clonal expansions. A different, Illumina-based TCR-beta assay was used to sequence expansion assays from other donors in the study. The Adaptive Biotechnologies TCR-sequencing kit was used to sequence samples from a few pre-COVID donors and the naive versus memory experiments, whereas other data were Illumina-based. At the level of individual TCR clonotypes, the study evaluated whether memory CD4+ T cells crossreact between the spike proteins of SARS-CoV-2 and those of common cold coronaviruses. HLA restriction was mapped for shared crossreactive spike epitopes using patient-derived lymphoblastoid cell lines. An HIV-1 Nef peptide pool or a culture without peptide was used as the negative reference condition.

General findings and caveats noted by the study authors: Pre-pandemic and post-infection samples were not both contributed by any donor, so tracing of the source of pre-existing responses was limited. Crossreactivity analysis was centred on spike protein, so crossreactivity against other viral proteins was not assessed. Roughly 67% of donors had memory CD4+ clonotypes that crossrecognized SARS-CoV-2 and at least one common cold coronavirus spike. Small numbers of patients and of tested TCRs were a limitation of the study. Compared with monoreactive clones, crossreactive clones had significantly weaker SARS-CoV-2-driven expansion, a result consistent with antigenic imprinting.

CDR1 KGHSH and CDR2 LQKENI are derived from the germline V gene. V is cut by 2 bases and J by 4 bases, and the space between the germline ends is 11 bases. The cysteine opens and the phenylalanine closes a CDR3 of 14 amino acids. Only CDR3 DNA remains: 42 bases, in frame from the first base. Note on this clone: Its cognate antigen has yet to be identified. Base quality data are lacking; no much larger clone is found one base away.

CD4+ T cells from unexposed donors were collected before the COVID-19 pandemic (2011-2018). The EasySep CD4+ T cell isolation kit was used to isolate CD4+ T cells once the cultures had run for under 11 days. Unexposed donor CD4+ T cells were tested for reactivity to SARS-CoV-2 S and N and four common cold coronavirus spike pools, as cell number allowed. Each well received two million PBMCs, cultured in IMDM supplemented with about 4.5% human AB serum and 9.5 to 10 IU/ml IL-2. Half of the culture medium was replaced with fresh IL-2-containing medium on days 3 and 7. Triplicate replicate wells were generally used for each peptide culture condition. The leukapheresis product used for the unexposed donors was purchased from a commercial source. Ficoll-Paque PLUS gradient centrifugation was used to isolate PBMCs from leukapheresis product or whole blood. PBMCs were either cryopreserved at -140°C or used fresh in the expansion assay. The QIAamp Micro DNA Kit was used to extract genomic DNA from the CD4+ T cells.

Libraries were built with the immunoSEQ multiplex PCR assay. In the source study's methods: During preprocessing, nonproductive sequences were discarded, as were any CDR3s that did not begin with C, did not end with F or W, or were shorter than 7 amino acids. The MANAFEST web app was used to call antigen-specific clonotypes on the basis of expansion compared with the reference and with other culture wells. To be counted as positive, a clone had to show significant expansion compared with the reference culture, at an FDR below 0.05, in 2 of 3 replicate wells. To be called positive, a clone also had to show significant expansion compared with every other tandem well and an odds ratio greater than 5. CDR3 homology was measured as pairwise Levenshtein distance, computed with the stringdist R package after trimming three terminal residues from each end. Sourced from immuneACCESS, this table was stored by TCRdb with only in-frame sequences that have V and J called. A share of the clones is absent; for the studies checked, an unresolved V gene accounts for under half, and the remainder has no known explanation. V and J calls and clone size are as listed in that table; D and trimming were resolved from the DNA. This sample lists more than 20,000 clones; 75% to 85% were detected once. Together, the top ten hold roughly an eighth of the sample.

The origin of this receptor is a human donor in good health. The V and J genes are TRBV18 and TRBJ1-1; TRBD1 is a weak D gene call, 5 bases matching. Sequencing was carried out using CD4+ T cells from PBMCs, cultured in vitro. The DNA sequence is TGTGCCAGCTCACCAGGCAGGGAGTCCACTGAAGCTTTCTTT. Its translation is CASSPGRESTEAFF.